This record looks at one TCR beta chain sequence and its context. Its cognate antigen is unknown. The CDR3 is 15 residues long. The germline V gene encodes CDR1 SGHTA and CDR2 FQGNSA. V lost 1 base and J lost 3, with 12 bases in between. With a J-beta primer mix and a sample-barcoded 5' primer, a second PCR ran about 7 to 12 cycles. Each cDNA molecule, via a template-switch adaptor with 12 random nucleotides, was tagged. TCRdb fed the 5' RACE reads into MiXCR, producing one record per CDR3 protein. The sample includes more than 1.4 million distinct CDR3 sequences, 42% of them seen just once. The source of the sample is a study of blood T cells in healthy people across ages. Notes on the study in general: A roughly linear fall in TCR beta diversity per million T cells was seen with increasing age. The lack of PBMC sorting stopped any conclusive naive versus antigen-experienced comparison.

The sequenced sample consisted of blood. This rearrangement joins TRBV7-2 to TRBJ2-5; no firm D call. The TCR comes from a woman aged 18-30 years in good health. Written as DNA, the CDR3 is TGTGCCAGCAGCTTAGTGATTCTGCCCAAAGAGACCCAGTACTTC. This gives the protein CASSLVILPKETQYF.